This paragraph reports one TCR beta chain. This sample stems from a study of OX40 agonist ivuxolimab in advanced cancers. Across the study: Patients were treated with ivuxolimab, an agonistic anti-OX40 (CD134) antibody. From roughly 20 to 90 years was the age range, with a mean of roughly 59 years, and over 80% were male. In three patients, partial responses were observed, one with hepatocellular carcinoma and two with cutaneous melanoma.

Germline lookup yields CDR1 SGHDN and CDR2 FVKESK. V was pared by 4 bases and J by 3 bases, with 17 bases between. CDR3 length equals 16 residues. At baseline, cycle 4 day 1, and cycle 7 day 1, blood was sampled. Some clones are missing from TCRdb's copy, which holds only in-frame ones; the method was immunoSEQ multiplex PCR. The table records about 110,000 clones, roughly nine tenths of them present only once. This sample comprised CD4+ or CD8+ T cells sorted from blood, obtained in a trial of the OX40 agonist ivuxolimab. The TCR was taken from an adult with an advanced solid tumor such as melanoma, head and neck, liver or kidney cancer. J is TRBJ2-3 and V is TRBV14; no firm D call. The CDR3, as DNA: TGTGCCAGCAGCCCTCCCGGCCGTCTAGGAACAGATACGCAGTATTTT. The encoded protein is CASSPPGRLGTDTQYF.